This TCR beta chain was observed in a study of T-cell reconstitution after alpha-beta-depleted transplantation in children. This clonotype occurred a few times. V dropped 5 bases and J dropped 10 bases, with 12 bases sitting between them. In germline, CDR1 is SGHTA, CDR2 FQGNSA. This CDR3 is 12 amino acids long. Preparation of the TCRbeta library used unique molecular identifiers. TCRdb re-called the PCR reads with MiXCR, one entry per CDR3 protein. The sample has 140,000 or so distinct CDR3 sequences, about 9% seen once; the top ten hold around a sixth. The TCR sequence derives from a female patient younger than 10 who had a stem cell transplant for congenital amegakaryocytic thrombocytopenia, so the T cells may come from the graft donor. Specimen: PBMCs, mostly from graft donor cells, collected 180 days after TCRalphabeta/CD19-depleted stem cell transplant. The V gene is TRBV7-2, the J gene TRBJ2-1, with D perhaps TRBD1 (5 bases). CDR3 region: CASSLGQLEQFF. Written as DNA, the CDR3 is TGTGCCAGCAGCCTGGGGCAGCTCGAGCAGTTCTTC.